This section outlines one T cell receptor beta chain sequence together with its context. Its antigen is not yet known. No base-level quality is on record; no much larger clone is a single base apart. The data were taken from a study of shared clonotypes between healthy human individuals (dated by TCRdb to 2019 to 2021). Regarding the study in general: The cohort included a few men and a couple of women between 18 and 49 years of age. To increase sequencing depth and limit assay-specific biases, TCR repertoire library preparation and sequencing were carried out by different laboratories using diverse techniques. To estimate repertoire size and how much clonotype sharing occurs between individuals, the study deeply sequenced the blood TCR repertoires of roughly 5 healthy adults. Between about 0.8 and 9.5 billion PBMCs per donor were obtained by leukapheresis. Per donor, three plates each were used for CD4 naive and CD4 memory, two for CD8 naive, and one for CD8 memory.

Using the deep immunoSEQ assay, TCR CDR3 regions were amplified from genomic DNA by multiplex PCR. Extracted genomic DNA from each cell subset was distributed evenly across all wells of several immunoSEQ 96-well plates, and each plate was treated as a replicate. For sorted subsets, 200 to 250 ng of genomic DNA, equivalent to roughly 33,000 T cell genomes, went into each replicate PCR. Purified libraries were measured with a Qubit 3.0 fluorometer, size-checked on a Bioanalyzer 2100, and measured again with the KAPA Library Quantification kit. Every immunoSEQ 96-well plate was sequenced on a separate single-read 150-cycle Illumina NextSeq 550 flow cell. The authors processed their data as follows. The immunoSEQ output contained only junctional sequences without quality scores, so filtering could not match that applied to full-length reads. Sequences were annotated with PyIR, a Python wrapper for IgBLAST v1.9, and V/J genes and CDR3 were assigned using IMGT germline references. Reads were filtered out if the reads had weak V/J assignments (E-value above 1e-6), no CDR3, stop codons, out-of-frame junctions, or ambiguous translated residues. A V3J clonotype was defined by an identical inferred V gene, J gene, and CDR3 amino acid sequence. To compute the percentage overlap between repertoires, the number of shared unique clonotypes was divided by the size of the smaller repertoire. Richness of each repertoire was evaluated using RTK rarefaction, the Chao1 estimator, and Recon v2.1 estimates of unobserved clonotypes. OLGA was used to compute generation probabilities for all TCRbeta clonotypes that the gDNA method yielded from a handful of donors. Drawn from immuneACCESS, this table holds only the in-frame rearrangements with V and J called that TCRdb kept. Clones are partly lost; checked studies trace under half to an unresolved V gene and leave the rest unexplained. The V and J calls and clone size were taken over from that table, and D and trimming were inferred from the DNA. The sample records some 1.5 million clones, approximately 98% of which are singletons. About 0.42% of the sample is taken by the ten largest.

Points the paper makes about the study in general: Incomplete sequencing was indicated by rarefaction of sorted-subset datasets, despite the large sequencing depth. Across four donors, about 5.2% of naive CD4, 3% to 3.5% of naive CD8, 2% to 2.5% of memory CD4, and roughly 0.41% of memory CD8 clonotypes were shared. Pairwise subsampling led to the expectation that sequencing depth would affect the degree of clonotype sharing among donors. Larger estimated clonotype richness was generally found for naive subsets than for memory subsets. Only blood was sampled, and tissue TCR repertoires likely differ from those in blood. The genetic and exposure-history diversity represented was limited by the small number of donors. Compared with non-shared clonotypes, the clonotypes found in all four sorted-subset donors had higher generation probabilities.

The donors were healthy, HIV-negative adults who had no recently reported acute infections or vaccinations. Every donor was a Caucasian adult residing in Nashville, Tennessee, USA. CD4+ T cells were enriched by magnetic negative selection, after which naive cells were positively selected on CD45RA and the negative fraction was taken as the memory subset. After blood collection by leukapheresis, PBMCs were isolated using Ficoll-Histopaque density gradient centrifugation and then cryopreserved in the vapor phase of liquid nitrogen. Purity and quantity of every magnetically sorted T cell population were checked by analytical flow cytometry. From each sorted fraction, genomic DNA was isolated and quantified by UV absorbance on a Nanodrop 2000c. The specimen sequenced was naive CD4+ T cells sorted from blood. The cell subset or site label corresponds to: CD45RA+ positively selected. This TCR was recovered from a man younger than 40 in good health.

The CDR3 region reads CASSFPPSVEAFF. Here is the DNA: TGCGCCAGCAGCTTCCCCCCATCGGTTGAAGCTTTCTTT. The rearrangement joined TRBV5-1 to TRBJ1-1, with no confident D gene call. Counted from cysteine to phenylalanine, this CDR3 has 13 amino acids. Of all the DNA, just the CDR3 is kept, 39 bases in frame from base 1. From the germline V gene, CDR1 is SGHRS and CDR2 is YFSETQ. The germline ends are 12 bases apart after V is trimmed by 2 bases and J by 7 bases.